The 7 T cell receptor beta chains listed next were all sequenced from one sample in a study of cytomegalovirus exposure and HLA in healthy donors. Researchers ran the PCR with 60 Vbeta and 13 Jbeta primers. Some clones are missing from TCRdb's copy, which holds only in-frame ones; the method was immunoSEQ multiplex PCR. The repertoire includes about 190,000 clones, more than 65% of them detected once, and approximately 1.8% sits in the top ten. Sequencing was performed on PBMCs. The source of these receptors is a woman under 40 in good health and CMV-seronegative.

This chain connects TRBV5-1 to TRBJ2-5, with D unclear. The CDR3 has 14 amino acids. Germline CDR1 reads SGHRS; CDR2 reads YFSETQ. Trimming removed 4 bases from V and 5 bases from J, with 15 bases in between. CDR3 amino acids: CASSPNPTPETQYF. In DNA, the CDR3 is TGCGCCAGCAGCCCGAATCCTACTCCGGAGACCCAGTACTTC. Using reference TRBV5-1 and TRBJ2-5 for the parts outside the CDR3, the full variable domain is KAGVTQTPRYLIKTRGQQVTLSCSPISGHRSVSWYQQTPGQGLQFLFEYFSETQRNKGNFPGRFSGRQFSNSRSEMNVSTLELGDSALYLCASSPNPTPETQYFGPGTRLLVL.

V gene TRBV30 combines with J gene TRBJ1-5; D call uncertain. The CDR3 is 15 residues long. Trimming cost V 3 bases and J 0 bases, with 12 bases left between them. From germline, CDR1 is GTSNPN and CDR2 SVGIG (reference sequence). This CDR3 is CAWSPGSYSNQPQHF. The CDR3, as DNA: TGTGCCTGGAGCCCGGGGAGTTATAGCAATCAGCCCCAGCATTTT. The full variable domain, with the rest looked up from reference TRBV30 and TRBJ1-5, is SQTIHQWPATLVQPVGSPLSLECTVEGTSNPNLYWYRQAAGRGLQLLFYSVGIGQISSEVPQNLSASRPQDRQFILSSKKLLLSDSGFYLCAWSPGSYSNQPQHFGDGTRLSIL.

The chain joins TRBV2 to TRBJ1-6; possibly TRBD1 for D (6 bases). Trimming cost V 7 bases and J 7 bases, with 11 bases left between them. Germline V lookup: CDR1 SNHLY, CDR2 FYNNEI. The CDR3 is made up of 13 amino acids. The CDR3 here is CASNLGQNSPLHF. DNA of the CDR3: TGTGCCAGCAACCTTGGACAGAATTCACCCCTCCACTTT.

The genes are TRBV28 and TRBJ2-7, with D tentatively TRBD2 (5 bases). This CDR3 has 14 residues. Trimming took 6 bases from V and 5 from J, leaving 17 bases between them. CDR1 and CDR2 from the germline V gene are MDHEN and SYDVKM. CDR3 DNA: TGTGCCAGCAGACTAGGGCAGGTTTACGACGAGCAGTACTTC. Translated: CASRLGQVYDEQYF.

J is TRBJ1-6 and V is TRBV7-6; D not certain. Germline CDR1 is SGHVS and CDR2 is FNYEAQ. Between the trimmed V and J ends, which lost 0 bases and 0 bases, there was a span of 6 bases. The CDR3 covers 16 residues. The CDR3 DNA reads TGTGCCAGCAGCTTAGCGGAGTTCTCCTATAATTCACCCCTCCACTTT. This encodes CASSLAEFSYNSPLHF. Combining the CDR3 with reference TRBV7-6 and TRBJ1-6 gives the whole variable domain GAGVSQSPRYKVTKRGQDVALRCDPISGHVSLYWYRQALGQGPEFLTYFNYEAQQDKSGLPNDRFSAERPEGSISTLTIQRTEQRDSAMYRCASSLAEFSYNSPLHFGNGTRLTVT.

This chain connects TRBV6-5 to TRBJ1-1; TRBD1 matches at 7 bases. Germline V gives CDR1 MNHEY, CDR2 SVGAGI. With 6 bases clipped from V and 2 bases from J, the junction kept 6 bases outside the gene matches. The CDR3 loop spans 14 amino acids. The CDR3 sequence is CASRAGQTNTEAFF. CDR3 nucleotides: TGTGCCAGCAGGGCGGGACAGACAAACACTGAAGCTTTCTTT.

The CDR3 is CASSEAPSGDGETQYF. Written as DNA, the CDR3 is TGTGCCAGCAGTGAAGCACCTAGCGGGGATGGAGAGACCCAGTACTTC. The V gene is TRBV2, the J gene TRBJ2-5; 9 nucleotides align to TRBD2. V shed 0 bases, J shed 4 bases, and the junction held 6 bases outside the gene matches. Germline assignment: CDR1 SNHLY and CDR2 FYNNEI. The CDR3 runs to 16 residues.